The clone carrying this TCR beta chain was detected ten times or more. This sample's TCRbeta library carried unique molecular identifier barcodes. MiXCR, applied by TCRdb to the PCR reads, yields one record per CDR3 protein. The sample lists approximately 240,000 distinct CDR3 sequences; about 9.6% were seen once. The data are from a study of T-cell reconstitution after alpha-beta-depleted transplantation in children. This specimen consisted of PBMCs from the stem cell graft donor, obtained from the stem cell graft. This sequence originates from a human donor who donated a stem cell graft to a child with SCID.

CDR3 in amino acids: CASSHGTVSYNEQFF. The CDR3 coding sequence is TGTGCCAGCAGCCACGGGACGGTCTCCTACAATGAGCAGTTCTTC. The chain recombines TRBV12-3 or TRBV12-4 with TRBJ2-1; either TRBD1 or TRBD2 may supply D (5 bases each). V lost 6 bases and J lost 0, with 12 bases in between. The CDR3 contains 15 residues.